The present entry profiles one T cell receptor beta chain with its context. V shed 3 bases and J 1 base; nucleotides not matched to a gene: 7. CDR3 length equals 18 residues. CDR1 is LGHDT, CDR2 YNNKEL, per germline (reference sequence). Seattle patients were enrolled during active infection and followed longitudinally. The data stem from a study of blood T cell repertoires in COVID-19. The wider study: Spain, Italy and the United States supplied samples that represented acute and convalescent COVID-19. T cells, B-cell-depleted T cells, or PBMCs supplied cDNA or gDNA.

In the source study's methods: Cell counts per sample came from amplifying reference gene primers. The repertoire was sequenced with immunoSEQ multiplex PCR; TCRdb's copy has only in-frame clones and lacks some. The D gene and trimming were derived from the DNA, and the V and J assignments and clone size from that table. The sample holds 100,000 to 150,000 clones, approximately 85% seen once. The genes are TRBV3-1 (or the pseudogene TRBV3-2) and TRBJ1-6; 9 bases fit TRBD1. Sequenced sample: peripheral blood. This receptor was obtained from a man between 25 and 39 years old with COVID-19, enrolled during active disease. The CDR3 protein is CASSHFQTGGSYNSPLHF. Written as DNA, the CDR3 is TGTGCCAGCAGCCACTTCCAGACAGGGGGGTCCTATAATTCACCCCTCCACTTT.